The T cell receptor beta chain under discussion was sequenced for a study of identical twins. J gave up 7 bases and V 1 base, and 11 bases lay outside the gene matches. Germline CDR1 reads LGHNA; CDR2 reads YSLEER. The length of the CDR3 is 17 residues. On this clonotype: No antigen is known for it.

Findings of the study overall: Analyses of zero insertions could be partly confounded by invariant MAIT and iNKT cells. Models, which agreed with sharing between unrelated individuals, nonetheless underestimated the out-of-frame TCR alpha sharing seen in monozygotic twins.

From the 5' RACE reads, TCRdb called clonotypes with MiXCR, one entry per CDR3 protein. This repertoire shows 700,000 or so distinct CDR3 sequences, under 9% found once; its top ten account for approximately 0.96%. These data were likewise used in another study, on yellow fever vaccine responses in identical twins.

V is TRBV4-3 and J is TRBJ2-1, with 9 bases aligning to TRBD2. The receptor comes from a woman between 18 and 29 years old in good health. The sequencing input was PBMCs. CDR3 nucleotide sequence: TGCGCCAGCAGCCAAGGTCGTAGCGGGAGTGACATGAATGAGCAGTTCTTC. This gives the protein CASSQGRSGSDMNEQFF.